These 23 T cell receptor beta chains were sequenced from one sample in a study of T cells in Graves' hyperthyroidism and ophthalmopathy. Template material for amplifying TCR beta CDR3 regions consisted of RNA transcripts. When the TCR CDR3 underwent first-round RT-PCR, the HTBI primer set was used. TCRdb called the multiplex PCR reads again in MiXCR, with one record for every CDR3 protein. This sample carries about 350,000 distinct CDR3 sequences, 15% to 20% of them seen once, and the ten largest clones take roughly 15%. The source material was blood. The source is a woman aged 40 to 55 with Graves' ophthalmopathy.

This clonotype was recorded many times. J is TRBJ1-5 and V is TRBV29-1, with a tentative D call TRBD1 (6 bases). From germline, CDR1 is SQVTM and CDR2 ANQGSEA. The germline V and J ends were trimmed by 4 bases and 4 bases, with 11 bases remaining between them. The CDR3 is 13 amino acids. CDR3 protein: CSVVDSLNQPQHF. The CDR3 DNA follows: TGCAGCGTTGTGGACAGTCTTAATCAGCCCCAGCATTTT. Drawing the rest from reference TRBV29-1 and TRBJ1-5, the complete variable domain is SAVISQKPSRDICQRGTSLTIQCQVDSQVTMMFWYRQQPGQSLTLIATANQGSEATYESGFVIDKFPISRPNLTFSTLTVSNMSPEDSSIYLCSVVDSLNQPQHFGDGTRLSIL.

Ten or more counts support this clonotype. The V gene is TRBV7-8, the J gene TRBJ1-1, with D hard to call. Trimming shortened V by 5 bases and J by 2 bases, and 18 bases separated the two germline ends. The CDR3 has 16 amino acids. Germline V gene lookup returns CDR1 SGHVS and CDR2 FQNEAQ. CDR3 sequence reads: CASSPRERGGNTEAFF. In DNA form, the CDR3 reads TGTGCCAGCAGCCCCAGAGAACGGGGAGGTAACACTGAAGCTTTCTTT.

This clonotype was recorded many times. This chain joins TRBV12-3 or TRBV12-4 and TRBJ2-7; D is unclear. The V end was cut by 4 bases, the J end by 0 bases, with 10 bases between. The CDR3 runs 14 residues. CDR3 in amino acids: CASSSLGRSYEQYF. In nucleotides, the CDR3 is TGTGCCAGCAGTTCCCTAGGACGCTCCTACGAGCAGTACTTC.

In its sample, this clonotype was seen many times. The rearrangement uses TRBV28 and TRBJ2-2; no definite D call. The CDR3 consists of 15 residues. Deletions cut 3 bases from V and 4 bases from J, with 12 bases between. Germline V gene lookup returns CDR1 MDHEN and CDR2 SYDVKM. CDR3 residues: CASSFGWLSTGELFF. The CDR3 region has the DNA TGTGCCAGCAGTTTCGGTTGGTTGAGCACCGGGGAGCTGTTTTTT.

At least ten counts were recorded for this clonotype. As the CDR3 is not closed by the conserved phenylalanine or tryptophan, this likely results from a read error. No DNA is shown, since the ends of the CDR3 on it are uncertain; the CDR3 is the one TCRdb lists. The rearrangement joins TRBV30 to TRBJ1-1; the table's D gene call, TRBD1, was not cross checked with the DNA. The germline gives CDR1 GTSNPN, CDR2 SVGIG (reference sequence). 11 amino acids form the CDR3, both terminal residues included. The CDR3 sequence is CAWSGHAHRAS.

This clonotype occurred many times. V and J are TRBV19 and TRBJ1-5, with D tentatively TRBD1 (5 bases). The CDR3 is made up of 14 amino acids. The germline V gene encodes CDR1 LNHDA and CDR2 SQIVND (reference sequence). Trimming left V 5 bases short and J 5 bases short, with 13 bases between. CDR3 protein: CASSSSSRDQPQHF. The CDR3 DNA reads TGTGCCAGTAGTTCCTCAAGCAGGGATCAGCCCCAGCATTTT.

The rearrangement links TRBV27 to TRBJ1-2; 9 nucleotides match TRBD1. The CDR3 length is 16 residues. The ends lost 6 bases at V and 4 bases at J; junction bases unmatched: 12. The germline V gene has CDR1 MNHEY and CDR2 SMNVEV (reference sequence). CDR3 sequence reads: CASRKSTGTGTYGYTF. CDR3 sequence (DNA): TGTGCCAGCAGGAAATCTACCGGGACAGGGACCTATGGCTACACCTTC.

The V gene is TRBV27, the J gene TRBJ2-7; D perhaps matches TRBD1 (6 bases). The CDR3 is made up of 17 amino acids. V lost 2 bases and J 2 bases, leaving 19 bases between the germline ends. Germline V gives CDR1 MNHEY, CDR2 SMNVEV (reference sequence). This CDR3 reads CASSLHHPRDKTYEQYF. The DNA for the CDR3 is TGTGCCAGCAGTTTACACCACCCCCGGGACAAGACCTACGAGCAGTACTTC.

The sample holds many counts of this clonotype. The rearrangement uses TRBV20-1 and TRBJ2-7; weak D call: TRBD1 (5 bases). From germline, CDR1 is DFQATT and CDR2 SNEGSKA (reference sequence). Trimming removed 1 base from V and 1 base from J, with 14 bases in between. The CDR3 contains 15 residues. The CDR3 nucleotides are TGCAGTGCTAGAGTTACTACCGACAGTTCCTACGAGCAGTACTTC. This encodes CSARVTTDSSYEQYF.

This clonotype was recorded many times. The CDR3: CASSHGTSGKGELFF. CDR3 coding DNA: TGCGCCAGCAGCCACGGGACTAGCGGGAAGGGGGAGCTGTTTTTT. The V call is TRBV4-3, the J call TRBJ2-2, with 13 bases that match TRBD2. CDR1 is LGHNA and CDR2 is YSLEER in the germline V gene. The CDR3 loop spans 15 amino acids. With 3 bases clipped from V and 8 bases from J, the junction kept 3 bases outside the gene matches.

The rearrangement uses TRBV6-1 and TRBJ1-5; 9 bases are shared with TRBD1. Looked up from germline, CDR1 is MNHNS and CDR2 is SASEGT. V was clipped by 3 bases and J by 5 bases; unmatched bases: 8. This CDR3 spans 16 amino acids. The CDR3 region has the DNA TGTGCCAGCAGTGATGGAGACAGGGGGATCCATCAGCCCCAGCATTTT. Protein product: CASSDGDRGIHQPQHF.

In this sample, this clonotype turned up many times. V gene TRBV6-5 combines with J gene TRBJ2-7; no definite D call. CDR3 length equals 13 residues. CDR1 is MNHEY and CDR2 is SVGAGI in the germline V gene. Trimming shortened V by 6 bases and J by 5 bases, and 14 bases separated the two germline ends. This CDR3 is CASSSDWPDEQYF. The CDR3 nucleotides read TGTGCCAGCAGCTCGGATTGGCCGGACGAGCAGTACTTC.

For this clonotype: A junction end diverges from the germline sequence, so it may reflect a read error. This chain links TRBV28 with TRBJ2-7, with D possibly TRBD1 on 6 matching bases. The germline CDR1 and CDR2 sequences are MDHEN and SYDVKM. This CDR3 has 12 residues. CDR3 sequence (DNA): TGTGCCAGCAGCCACCAGGGGTACGAGCAGCACTTC. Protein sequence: CASSHQGYEQHF.

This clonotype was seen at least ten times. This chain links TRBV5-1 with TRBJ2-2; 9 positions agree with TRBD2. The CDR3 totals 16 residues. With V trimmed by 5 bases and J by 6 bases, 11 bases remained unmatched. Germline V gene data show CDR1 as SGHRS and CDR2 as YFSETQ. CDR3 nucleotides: TGCGCCAGCAGAATTACCGGGACTAGCACCCCCGGGGAGCTGTTTTTT. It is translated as CASRITGTSTPGELFF.

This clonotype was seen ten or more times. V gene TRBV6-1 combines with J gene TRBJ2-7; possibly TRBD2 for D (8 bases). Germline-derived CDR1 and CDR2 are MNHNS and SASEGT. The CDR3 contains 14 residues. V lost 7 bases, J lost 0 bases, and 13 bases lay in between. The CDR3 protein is CASKGAGGSYEQYF. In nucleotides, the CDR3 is TGTGCCAGCAAGGGGGCGGGAGGCTCCTACGAGCAGTACTTC.

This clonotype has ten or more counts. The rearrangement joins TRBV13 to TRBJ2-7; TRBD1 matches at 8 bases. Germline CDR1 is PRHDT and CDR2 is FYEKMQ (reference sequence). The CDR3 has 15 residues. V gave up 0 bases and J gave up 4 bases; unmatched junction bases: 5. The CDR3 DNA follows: TGTGCCAGCAGCTTAGGCATGGACAGGGATTACGAGCAGTACTTC. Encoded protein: CASSLGMDRDYEQYF.

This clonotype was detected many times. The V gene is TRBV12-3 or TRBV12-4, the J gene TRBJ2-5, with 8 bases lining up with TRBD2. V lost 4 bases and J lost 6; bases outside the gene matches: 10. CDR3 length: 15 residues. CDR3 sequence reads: CASSYAAGVGKTQYF. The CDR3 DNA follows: TGTGCCAGCAGTTATGCAGCGGGAGTAGGAAAGACCCAGTACTTC.

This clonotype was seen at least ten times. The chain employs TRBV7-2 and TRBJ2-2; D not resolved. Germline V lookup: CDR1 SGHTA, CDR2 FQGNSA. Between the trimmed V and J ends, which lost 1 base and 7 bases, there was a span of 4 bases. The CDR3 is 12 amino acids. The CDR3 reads CASSLEIGELFF. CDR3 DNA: TGTGCCAGCAGCTTAGAAATCGGGGAGCTGTTTTTT.

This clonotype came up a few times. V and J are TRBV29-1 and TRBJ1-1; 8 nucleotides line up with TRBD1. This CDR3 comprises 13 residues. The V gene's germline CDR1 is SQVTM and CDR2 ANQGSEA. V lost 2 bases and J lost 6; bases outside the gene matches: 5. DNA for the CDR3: TGCAGCGTTGAACAGGGGGCGCGGGCTGAAGCTTTCTTT. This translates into CSVEQGARAEAFF.

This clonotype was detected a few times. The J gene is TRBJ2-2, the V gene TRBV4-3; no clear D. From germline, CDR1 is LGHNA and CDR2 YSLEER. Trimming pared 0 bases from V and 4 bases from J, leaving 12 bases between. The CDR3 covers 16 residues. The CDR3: CASSQDPIVRTGELFF. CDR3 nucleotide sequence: TGCGCCAGCAGCCAAGACCCCATCGTACGCACCGGGGAGCTGTTTTTT.

DNA for the CDR3: TGCAGTGCACAACAGGGAAACTACGAGCAGTACTTC. It encodes CSAQQGNYEQYF. The chain carries TRBV20-1 and TRBJ2-7; possible D gene TRBD1, 6 bases. The ends were cut back, 6 bases at V and 3 bases at J, with 12 bases in the middle. Germline V gene sequence: CDR1 DFQATT, CDR2 SNEGSKA (reference sequence). The CDR3 length is 12 residues.

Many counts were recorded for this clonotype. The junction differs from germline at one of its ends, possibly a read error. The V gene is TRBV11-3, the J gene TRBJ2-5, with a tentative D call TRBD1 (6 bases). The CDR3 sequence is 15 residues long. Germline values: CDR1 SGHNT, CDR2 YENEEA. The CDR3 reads CASSIDGTPQETQYF. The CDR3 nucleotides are TGTGCCAGCAGCATAGACGGGACACCTCAAGAGACCCAGTACTTC.

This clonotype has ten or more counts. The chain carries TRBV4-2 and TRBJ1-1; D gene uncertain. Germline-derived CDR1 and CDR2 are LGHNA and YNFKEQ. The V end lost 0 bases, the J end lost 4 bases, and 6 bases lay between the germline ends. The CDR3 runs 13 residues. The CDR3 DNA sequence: TGTGCCAGCAGCCAAGAGGGAACCACTGAAGCTTTCTTT. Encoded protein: CASSQEGTTEAFF.